The subject of this entry is one TCR beta chain. This sample stems from a study of memory CD4+ T cells and cytomegalovirus serostatus. Profiling relied on immunoSEQ multiplex PCR, and the TCRdb table lists in-frame clones only, not all of them. The repertoire includes about 60,000 clones, 82% of them detected once, and about 0.5% sits in the top ten. The CDR3 is 17 amino acids. V lost 6 bases, J lost 7 bases, and 11 bases stayed unmatched. Germline V gene lookup returns CDR1 SGHNT and CDR2 YYREEE (reference sequence). Single viable CD3+CD4+CD8-CD45RO+ cells were sorted as the memory CD4+ T cells. Serum IgG to CMV pp150, pp28, p38 and p52 defined serostatus.

This TCR came from an adult in good health and CMV-seronegative. Some clones in this sample may be carry-over from other donors' samples. Sequenced input: memory CD4+ T cells from blood. The gene calls are TRBV5-4 and TRBJ2-2; 14 nucleotides line up with TRBD2. The CDR3 bases are TGTGCCAGCAACTCCGGGACTAGCGGGAGTCGTGGCGGGGAGCTGTTTTTT. Protein sequence: CASNSGTSGSRGGELFF.